The clone carrying this T cell receptor (beta chain) was counted only a few times. Antigen specificity is unknown. These data come from a study of identical twins. Overall study results and limits: A lower insertion count was a feature of abundant cord blood beta clonotypes, with no such feature in memory repertoires. Alpha sequences that were out-of-frame and twin-shared showed an excess of low generation probability. A partial confounding effect on zero-insertion analyses could come from invariant MAIT and iNKT cells.

Via MiXCR, TCRdb re-called the 5' RACE reads, giving one row per CDR3 protein. The sample lists 700,000 or so distinct CDR3 sequences, 8.6% occurring once. The CDR3 is 16 amino acids. V lost 0 bases and J 9 bases, leaving 21 bases between the germline ends. The germline CDR1 and CDR2 sequences are DFQATT and SNEGSKA (reference sequence). These data were also filed under a second study, of yellow fever vaccine responses in identical twins.

The receptor comes from a young woman in good health. Sample: PBMCs. This chain joins TRBV20-1 and TRBJ2-1, with a possible D match to TRBD2 (6 bases). The CDR3 sequence is CSARDLYRENFGEQFF. CDR3 bases: TGCAGTGCTAGAGATCTCTATCGGGAGAACTTTGGTGAGCAGTTCTTC.